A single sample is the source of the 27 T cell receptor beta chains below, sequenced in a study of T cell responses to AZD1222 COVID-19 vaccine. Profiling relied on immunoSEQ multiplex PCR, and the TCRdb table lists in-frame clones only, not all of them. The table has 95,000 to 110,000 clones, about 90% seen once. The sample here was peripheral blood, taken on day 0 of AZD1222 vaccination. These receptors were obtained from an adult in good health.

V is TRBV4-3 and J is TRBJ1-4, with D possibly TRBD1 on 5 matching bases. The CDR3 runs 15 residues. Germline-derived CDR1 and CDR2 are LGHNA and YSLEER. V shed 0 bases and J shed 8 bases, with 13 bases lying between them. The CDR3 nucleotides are TGCGCCAGCAGCCAAGAGGGGGTTCCAGGGGAAAAACTGTTTTTT. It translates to CASSQEGVPGEKLFF.

CDR3 residues: CASSYRGQGAHEQYF. The CDR3 region has the DNA TGTGCCAGCAGTTACCGAGGACAGGGGGCTCACGAGCAGTACTTC. The rearrangement joins TRBV6-5 to TRBJ2-7; the match to TRBD1 covers 11 bases. V lost 2 bases, J lost 5 bases, and 5 bases stayed unmatched. CDR3 length: 15 residues. CDR1 is MNHEY and CDR2 is SVGAGI in the germline V gene.

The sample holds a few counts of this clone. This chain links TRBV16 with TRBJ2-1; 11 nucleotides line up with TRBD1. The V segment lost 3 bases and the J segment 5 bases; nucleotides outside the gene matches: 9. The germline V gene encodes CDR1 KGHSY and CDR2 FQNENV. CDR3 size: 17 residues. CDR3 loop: CASSHVPGTGGNNEQFF. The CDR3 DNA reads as TGTGCCAGCAGCCACGTCCCAGGGACAGGGGGAAACAATGAGCAGTTCTTC. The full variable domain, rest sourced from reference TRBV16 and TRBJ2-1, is GEEVAQTPKHLVRGEGQKAKLYCAPIKGHSYVFWYQQVLKNEFKFLISFQNENVFDETGMPKERFSAKCLPNSPCSLEIQATKLEDSAVYFCASSHVPGTGGNNEQFFGPGTRLTVL.

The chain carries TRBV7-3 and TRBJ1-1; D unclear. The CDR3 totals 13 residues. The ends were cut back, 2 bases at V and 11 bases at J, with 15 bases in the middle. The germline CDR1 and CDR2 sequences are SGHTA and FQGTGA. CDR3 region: CASSLSPGFGAFF. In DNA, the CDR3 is TGTGCCAGCAGCTTATCCCCCGGTTTTGGGGCTTTCTTT.

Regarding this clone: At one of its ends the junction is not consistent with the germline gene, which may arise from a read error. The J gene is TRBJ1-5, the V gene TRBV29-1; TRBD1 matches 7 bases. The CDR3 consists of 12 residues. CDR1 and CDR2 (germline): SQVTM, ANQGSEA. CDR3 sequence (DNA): TGTGGAACAGGGGTAAGCAATCAGCCCCAGCATTTT. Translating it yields CGTGVSNQPQHF.

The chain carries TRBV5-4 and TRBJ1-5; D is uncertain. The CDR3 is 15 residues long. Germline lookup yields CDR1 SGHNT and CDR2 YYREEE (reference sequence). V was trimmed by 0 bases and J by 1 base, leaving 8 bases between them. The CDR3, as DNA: TGTGCCAGCAGCTTGGAACCCCAAAGCAATCAGCCCCAGCATTTT. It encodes CASSLEPQSNQPQHF.

Here the CDR3 reads CASSIISTNEKLFF. The CDR3 DNA reads TGTGCCAGTAGTATAATATCGACTAATGAAAAACTGTTTTTT. The rearrangement uses TRBV19 and TRBJ1-4; D uncertain. The V end was cut by 2 bases, the J end by 2 bases, with 6 bases between. CDR3 length: 14 amino acids. Germline CDR1 reads LNHDA; CDR2 reads SQIVND (reference sequence).

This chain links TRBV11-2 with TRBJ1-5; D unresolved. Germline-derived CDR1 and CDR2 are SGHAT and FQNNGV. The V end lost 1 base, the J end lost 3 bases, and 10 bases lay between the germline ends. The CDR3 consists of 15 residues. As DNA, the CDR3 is TGTGCCAGCAGCTTAGGAGGGAAAGTCAATCAGCCCCAGCATTTT. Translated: CASSLGGKVNQPQHF.

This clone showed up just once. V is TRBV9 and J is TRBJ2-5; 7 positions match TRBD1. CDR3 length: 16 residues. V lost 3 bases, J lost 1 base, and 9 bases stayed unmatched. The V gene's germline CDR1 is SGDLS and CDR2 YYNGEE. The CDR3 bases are TGTGCCAGCAGCGCGAGCTTTGACAGGGCCCAAGAGACCCAGTACTTC. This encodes CASSASFDRAQETQYF.

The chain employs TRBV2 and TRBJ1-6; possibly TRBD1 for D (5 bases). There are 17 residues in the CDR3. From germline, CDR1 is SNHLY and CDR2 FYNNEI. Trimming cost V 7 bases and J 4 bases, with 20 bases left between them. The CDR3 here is CASTRQGNGEYNSPLHF. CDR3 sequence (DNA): TGTGCCAGCACTCGGCAGGGCAATGGGGAGTATAATTCACCCCTCCACTTT.

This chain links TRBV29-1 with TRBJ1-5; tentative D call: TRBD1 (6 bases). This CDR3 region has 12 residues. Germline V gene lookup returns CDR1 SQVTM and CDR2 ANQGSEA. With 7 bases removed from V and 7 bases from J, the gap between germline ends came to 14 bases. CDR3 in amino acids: CSAGGGHQPQHF. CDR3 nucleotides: TGCAGCGCCGGAGGGGGGCACCAGCCCCAGCATTTT.

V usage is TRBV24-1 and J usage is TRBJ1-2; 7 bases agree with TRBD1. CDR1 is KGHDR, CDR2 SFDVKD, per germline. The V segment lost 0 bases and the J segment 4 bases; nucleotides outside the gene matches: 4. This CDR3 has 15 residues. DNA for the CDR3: TGTGCCACCAGTGATTTGGGGACAGTTGCCTATGGCTACACCTTC. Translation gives CATSDLGTVAYGYTF.

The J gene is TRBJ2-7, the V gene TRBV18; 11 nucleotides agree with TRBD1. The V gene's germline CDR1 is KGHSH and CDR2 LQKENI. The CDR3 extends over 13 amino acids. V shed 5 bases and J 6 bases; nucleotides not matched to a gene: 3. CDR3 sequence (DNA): TGTGCCAGCTCAAGGACAGGGGGCATCGAGCAGTACTTC. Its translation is CASSRTGGIEQYF.

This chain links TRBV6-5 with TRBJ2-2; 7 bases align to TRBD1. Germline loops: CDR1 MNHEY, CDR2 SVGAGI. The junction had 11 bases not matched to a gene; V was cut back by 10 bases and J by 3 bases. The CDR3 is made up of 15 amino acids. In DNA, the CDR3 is TGTGCCACCCAAAACCGGGACAGACACACCGGGGAGCTGTTTTTT. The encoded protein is CATQNRDRHTGELFF.

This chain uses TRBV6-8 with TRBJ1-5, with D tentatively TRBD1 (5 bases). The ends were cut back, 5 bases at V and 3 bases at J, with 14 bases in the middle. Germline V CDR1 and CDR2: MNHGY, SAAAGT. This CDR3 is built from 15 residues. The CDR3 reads CASSGFRQNNQPQHF. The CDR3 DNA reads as TGTGCCAGCAGTGGGTTCAGACAGAACAATCAGCCCCAGCATTTT.

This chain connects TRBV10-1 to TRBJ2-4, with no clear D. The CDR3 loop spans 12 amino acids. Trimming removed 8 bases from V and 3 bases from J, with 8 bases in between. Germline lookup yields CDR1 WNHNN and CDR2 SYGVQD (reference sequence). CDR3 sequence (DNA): TGCGCCAGCCTAAAGGGCAAAAACATTCAGTACTTC. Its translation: CASLKGKNIQYF.

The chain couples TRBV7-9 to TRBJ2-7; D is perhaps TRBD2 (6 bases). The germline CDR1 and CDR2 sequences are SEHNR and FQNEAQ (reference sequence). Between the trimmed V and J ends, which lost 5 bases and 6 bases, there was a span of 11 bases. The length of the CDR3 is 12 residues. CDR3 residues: CASSGGGGEQYF. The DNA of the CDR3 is TGTGCCAGCAGCGGGGGAGGAGGCGAGCAGTACTTC. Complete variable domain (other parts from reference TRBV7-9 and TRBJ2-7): DTGVSQNPRHKITKRGQNVTFRCDPISEHNRLYWYRQTLGQGPEFLTYFQNEAQLEKSRLLSDRFSAERPKGSFSTLEIQRTEQGDSAMYLCASSGGGGEQYFGPGTRLTVT.

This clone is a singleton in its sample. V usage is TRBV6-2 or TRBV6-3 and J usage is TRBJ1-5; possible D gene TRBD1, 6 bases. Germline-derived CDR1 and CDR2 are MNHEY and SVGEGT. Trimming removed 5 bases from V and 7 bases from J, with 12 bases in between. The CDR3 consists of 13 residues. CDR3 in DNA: TGTGCCAGCAGTAACAGGGCTGAGCAGCCCCAGCATTTT. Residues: CASSNRAEQPQHF.

CDR3: CASSSGGGVLYEQYF. As DNA, the CDR3 is TGTGCCAGCAGCTCAGGAGGGGGAGTGTTATACGAGCAGTACTTC. The chain links TRBV7-9 to TRBJ2-7; D could derive from TRBD1 or TRBD2 (6 bases each). Germline V gene lookup returns CDR1 SEHNR and CDR2 FQNEAQ (reference sequence). V lost 4 bases and J 4 bases, leaving 17 bases between the germline ends. The CDR3 runs to 15 residues.

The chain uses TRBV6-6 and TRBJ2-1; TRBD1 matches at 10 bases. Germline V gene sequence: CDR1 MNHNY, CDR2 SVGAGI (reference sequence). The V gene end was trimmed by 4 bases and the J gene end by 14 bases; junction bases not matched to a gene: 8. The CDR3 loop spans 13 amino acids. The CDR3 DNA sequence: TGTGCCAGCAGTTTAGCCGGGACAGGGGATAAGTTCTTC. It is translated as CASSLAGTGDKFF.

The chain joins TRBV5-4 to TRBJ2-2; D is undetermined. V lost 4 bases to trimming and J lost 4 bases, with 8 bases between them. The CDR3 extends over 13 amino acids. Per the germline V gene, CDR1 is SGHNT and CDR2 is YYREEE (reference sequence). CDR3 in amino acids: CASSRKFTGELFF. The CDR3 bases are TGTGCCAGCAGCCGAAAGTTCACCGGGGAGCTGTTTTTT.

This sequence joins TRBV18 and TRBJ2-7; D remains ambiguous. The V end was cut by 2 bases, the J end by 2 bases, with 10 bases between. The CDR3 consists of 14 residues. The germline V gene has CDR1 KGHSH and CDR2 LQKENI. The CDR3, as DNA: TGTGCCAGCTCACCAGGCGACGGACCCTACGAGCAGTACTTC. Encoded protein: CASSPGDGPYEQYF. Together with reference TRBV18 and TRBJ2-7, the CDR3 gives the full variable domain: NAGVMQNPRHLVRRRGQEARLRCSPMKGHSHVYWYRQLPEEGLKFMVYLQKENIIDESGMPKERFSAEFPKEGPSILRIQQVVRGDSAAYFCASSPGDGPYEQYFGPGTRLTVT.

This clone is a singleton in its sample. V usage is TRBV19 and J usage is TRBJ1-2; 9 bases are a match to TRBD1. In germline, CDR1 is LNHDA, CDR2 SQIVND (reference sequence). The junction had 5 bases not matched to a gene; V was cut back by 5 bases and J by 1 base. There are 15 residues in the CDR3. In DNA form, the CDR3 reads TGTGCCAGTAGTGTACAGGGGGCCCTTAACTATGGCTACACCTTC. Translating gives CASSVQGALNYGYTF.

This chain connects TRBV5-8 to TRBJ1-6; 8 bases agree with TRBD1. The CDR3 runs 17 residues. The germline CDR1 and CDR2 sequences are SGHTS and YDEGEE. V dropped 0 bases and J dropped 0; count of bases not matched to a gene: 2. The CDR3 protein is CASSLGQGSSYNSPLHF. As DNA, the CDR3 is TGTGCCAGCAGCTTGGGACAGGGGAGCTCCTATAATTCACCCCTCCACTTT.

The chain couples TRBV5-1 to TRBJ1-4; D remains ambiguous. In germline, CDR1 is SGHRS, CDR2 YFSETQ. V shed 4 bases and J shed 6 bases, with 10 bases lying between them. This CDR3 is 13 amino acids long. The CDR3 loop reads CASSPEPDEKLFF. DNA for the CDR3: TGCGCCAGCAGCCCCGAGCCGGATGAAAAACTGTTTTTT.

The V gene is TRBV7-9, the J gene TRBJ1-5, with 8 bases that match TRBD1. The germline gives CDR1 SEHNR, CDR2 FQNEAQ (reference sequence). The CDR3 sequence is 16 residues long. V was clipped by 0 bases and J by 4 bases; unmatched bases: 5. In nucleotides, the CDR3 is TGTGCCAGCAGCTTAGCGACAGGGGAAAAAAATCAGCCCCAGCATTTT. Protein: CASSLATGEKNQPQHF.

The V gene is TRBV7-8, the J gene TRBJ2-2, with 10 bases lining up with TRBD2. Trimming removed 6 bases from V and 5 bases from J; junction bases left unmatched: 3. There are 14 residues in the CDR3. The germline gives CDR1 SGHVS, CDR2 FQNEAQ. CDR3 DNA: TGTGCCAGCAGTTTTAGCGGGGGGACCGGGGAGCTGTTTTTT. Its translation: CASSFSGGTGELFF.